The 2 T cell receptor beta chains below were found in one sample sequenced in a study of naive and memory T cell subsets. An equimolar mix of two oligonucleotides served as the beta constant-region primer for TRBC1 and TRBC2. In TCRdb, the UMI-ligation and nested PCR reads were re-called with MiXCR into one record per CDR3 protein. In the table there are about 150,000 distinct CDR3 sequences, approximately 15% of which are singletons. The material sequenced was naive CD4+ T cells from blood. The receptors were gathered from a human donor in good health.

CDR3 sequence: CASSTATNEKLFF. CDR3 DNA sequence: TGCGCCAGCAGCACAGCAACTAATGAAAAACTGTTTTTT. The chain uses TRBV5-1 and TRBJ1-4; D is undetermined. Germline V lookup: CDR1 SGHRS, CDR2 YFSETQ. V gave up 4 bases and J gave up 0 bases, with 4 bases separating them. This CDR3 contains 13 residues.

This clonotype was found a few times. V gene TRBV4-2 combines with J gene TRBJ2-5, with D tentatively TRBD2 (5 bases). Germline values: CDR1 LGHNA, CDR2 YNFKEQ. The CDR3 has 14 residues. Trimming shortened V by 3 bases and J by 3 bases, and 11 bases separated the two germline ends. CDR3 in DNA: TGTGCCAGCAGCCACTATGACGGGGAAGAGACCCAGTACTTC. This encodes CASSHYDGEETQYF.